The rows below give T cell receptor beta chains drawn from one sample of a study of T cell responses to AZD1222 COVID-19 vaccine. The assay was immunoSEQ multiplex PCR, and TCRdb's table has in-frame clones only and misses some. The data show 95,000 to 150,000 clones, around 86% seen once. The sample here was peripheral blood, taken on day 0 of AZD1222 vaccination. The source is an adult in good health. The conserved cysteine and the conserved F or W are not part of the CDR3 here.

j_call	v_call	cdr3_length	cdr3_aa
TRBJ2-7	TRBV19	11	ASRERGVYEQY
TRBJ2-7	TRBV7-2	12	ASSLAGVSYEQY
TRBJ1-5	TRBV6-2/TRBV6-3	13	ASSSGQGFNQPQH
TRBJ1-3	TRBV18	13	ASSPGWGSGNTIY
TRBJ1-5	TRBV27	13	ASSSSGGRTQPQH
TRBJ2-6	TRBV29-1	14	SVEKRTDSGANVLT
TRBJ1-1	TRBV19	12	ASSPMWGNTEAF
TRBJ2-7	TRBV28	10	ASSLVVREQY
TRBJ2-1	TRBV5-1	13	ASSLAPSGYNEQF
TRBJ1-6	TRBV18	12	ASSPGTEDSPLH
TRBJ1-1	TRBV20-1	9	SARLNTEAF
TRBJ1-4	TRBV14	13	ASSQLGGTNEKLF
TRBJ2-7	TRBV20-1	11	SASRAGVYEQY
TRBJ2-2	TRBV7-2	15	ASSVRDRGRGTGELF
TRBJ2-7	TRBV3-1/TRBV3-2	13	ASQRGLAGGYEQY
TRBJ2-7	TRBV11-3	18	ASSPGPGTSPSPGSYEQY
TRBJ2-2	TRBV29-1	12	SVGGAGDTGELF
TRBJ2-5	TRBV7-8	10	ASSTTGLTQY
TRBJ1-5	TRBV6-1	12	ASSETRSNQPQH
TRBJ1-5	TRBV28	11	ASSLALLQPQH
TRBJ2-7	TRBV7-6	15	ASSLEQSGIAPYEQY
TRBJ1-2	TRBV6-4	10	ASSEDQGGYT
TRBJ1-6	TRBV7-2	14	ASSEEARGPKAPLH
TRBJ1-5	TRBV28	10	ASSPPAQPQH
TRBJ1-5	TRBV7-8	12	ASSRTANYQPQH
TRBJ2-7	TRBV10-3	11	AISEQGLTEQY
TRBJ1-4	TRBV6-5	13	ASSYVDSTNEKLF
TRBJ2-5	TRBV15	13	ATRGGRALGETQY
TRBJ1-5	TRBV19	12	ASSIEGGNQPQH
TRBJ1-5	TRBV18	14	ASSHQNRGRDQPQH
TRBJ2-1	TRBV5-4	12	ASSLRQGFSEQF
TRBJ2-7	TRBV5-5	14	ASSSSPPEPGYEQY
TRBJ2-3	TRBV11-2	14	ASSSGTSGYTDTQY
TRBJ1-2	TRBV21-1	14	ASSKAWPLGHYGYT
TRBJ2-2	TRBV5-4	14	ASSLGGTYPSGELF
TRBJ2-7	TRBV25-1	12	ASSESGRGYEQY
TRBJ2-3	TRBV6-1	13	ASSETAGYTDTQY
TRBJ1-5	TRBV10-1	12	ASSVRGINQPQH